The next 12 T cell receptor beta chains were all read from a single sample in a study of shared clonotypes between healthy human individuals. TCRdb's copy holds only in-frame clones and misses some; the assay was immunoSEQ multiplex PCR. This table has around 1.9 million clones, 93% appearing once. The naive CD8 subset, CD45RO-negative cells positively selected for CCR7, excluded terminally differentiated effector memory CD45RA+ cells. The sequenced sample consisted of naive CD8+ T cells from PBMCs. Receptors originate from a man between 18 and 35 years old in good health. Some clones in this sample may be carry-over from other donors' samples.

This chain connects TRBV5-5 to TRBJ2-7, with a possible D match to TRBD2 (6 bases). Trimming left V 3 bases short and J 0 bases short, with 10 bases between. Per germline, CDR1 SGHKS and CDR2 YYEKEE (reference sequence). The CDR3 spans 14 residues. The CDR3 DNA reads TGTGCCAGCAGCTCTAGCGCCCGCTCCTACGAGCAGTACTTC. Amino acid sequence: CASSSSARSYEQYF.

This chain uses TRBV11-2 with TRBJ2-2; 9 bases line up with TRBD1. This CDR3 is built from 19 residues. The germline CDR1 and CDR2 sequences are SGHAT and FQNNGV. Trimming cost V 1 base and J 3 bases; bases outside gene matches: 12. The CDR3 is CASSLGPSRDREYTGELFF. The CDR3, as DNA: TGTGCCAGCAGCTTAGGCCCCTCCCGGGACAGGGAGTACACCGGGGAGCTGTTTTTT.

This clone occurred once. V is TRBV29-1 and J is TRBJ2-3; tentative D call: TRBD2 (6 bases). The CDR3 extends over 13 amino acids. The V and J ends lost 3 bases and 2 bases respectively, with 9 bases between them. Germline assignment: CDR1 SQVTM and CDR2 ANQGSEA. CDR3 sequence: CSVDGGTTDTQYF. In nucleotides, the CDR3 is TGCAGCGTTGATGGAGGGACCACAGATACGCAGTATTTT.

The V gene is TRBV19, the J gene TRBJ2-2; D remains unclear. There are 14 residues in the CDR3. Germline lookup yields CDR1 LNHDA and CDR2 SQIVND (reference sequence). V shed 3 bases and J shed 1 base, with 6 bases lying between them. The CDR3 is CASSILMNTGELFF. DNA for the CDR3: TGTGCCAGTAGTATCCTAATGAACACCGGGGAGCTGTTTTTT.

This clone was counted once. This chain links TRBV27 with TRBJ2-3; no clear D. Trimming cost V 2 bases and J 5 bases, with 5 bases left between them. This CDR3 spans 12 amino acids. The V gene's germline CDR1 is MNHEY and CDR2 SMNVEV (reference sequence). CDR3 in DNA: TGTGCCAGCAGTTTACTCATAGATACGCAGTATTTT. Its translation is CASSLLIDTQYF.

The J gene is TRBJ1-1, the V gene TRBV30, with a tentative D call TRBD1 (5 bases). Trimming took 4 bases from V and 1 from J, leaving 13 bases between them. The CDR3 spans 14 residues. Germline V gene sequence: CDR1 GTSNPN, CDR2 SVGIG (reference sequence). The CDR3 loop reads CAWTSGVGNTEAFF. In DNA, the CDR3 is TGTGCCTGGACGTCGGGGGTCGGGAACACTGAAGCTTTCTTT.

The CDR3 spells CASSLPLAGEDEQFF. The DNA for the CDR3 is TGTGCCAGCAGCTTGCCCCTAGCGGGAGAGGATGAGCAGTTCTTC. The V gene is TRBV11-2, the J gene TRBJ2-1; the match to TRBD2 covers 10 bases. The CDR3 runs 15 residues. V was clipped by 3 bases and J by 8 bases; unmatched bases: 7. CDR1 and CDR2 (germline): SGHAT, FQNNGV. Full variable domain (remainder filled in from reference TRBV11-2 and TRBJ2-1): EAGVAQSPRYKIIEKRQSVAFWCNPISGHATLYWYQQILGQGPKLLIQFQNNGVVDDSQLPKDRFSAERLKGVDSTLKIQPAKLEDSAVYLCASSLPLAGEDEQFFGPGTRLTVL.

The chain is built from TRBV9 and TRBJ2-7; 9 bases are a match to TRBD1. V lost 2 bases and J lost 6; bases outside the gene matches: 12. There are 16 residues in the CDR3. Germline V CDR1 and CDR2: SGDLS, YYNGEE. The CDR3, as DNA: TGTGCCAGCAGCGTCAGGGACAGGGCCCCATCTCGCGAGCAGTACTTC. Encoded protein: CASSVRDRAPSREQYF.

The rearrangement joins TRBV4-2 to TRBJ2-1; 9 bases map to TRBD1. CDR3 length: 17 residues. CDR1 is LGHNA, CDR2 YNFKEQ, per germline. J was trimmed by 2 bases and V by 1 base; bases with no gene match: 6. CDR3 DNA: TGTGCCAGCAGCCAAGTTCCGGGACAGGGTCCCTACAATGAGCAGTTCTTC. Protein: CASSQVPGQGPYNEQFF.

This rearrangement joins TRBV9 to TRBJ2-2; D is ambiguous. The CDR3 contains 14 residues. V was cut by 4 bases and J by 6 bases, with 13 bases left in between. Germline CDR1 SGDLS, CDR2 YYNGEE. The chain's CDR3 is CASSPTYRSGELFF. The CDR3, as DNA: TGTGCCAGCAGCCCTACGTATAGGTCCGGGGAGCTGTTTTTT.

The V call is TRBV4-1, the J call TRBJ2-1, with 10 positions matching TRBD2. In germline, CDR1 is MGHRA, CDR2 YSYEKL. The CDR3 has 17 residues. The J segment lost 6 bases and the V segment lost 3 bases, leaving 11 bases of the junction unmatched. CDR3 nucleotides: TGCGCCAGCAGCCAGCTGAATCAGCAGCGGGGGGGCAATGAGCAGTTCTTC. Translated, it gives CASSQLNQQRGGNEQFF.

CDR3 residues: CASSQVVSDSGANVLTF. The CDR3 nucleotides read TGCGCCAGCAGCCAAGTCGTGAGCGACTCTGGGGCCAACGTCCTGACTTTC. This sequence joins TRBV4-1 and TRBJ2-6; no clear D. The germline V gene has CDR1 MGHRA and CDR2 YSYEKL. The CDR3 has 17 amino acids. V dropped 1 base and J dropped 0 bases, with 10 bases sitting between them.